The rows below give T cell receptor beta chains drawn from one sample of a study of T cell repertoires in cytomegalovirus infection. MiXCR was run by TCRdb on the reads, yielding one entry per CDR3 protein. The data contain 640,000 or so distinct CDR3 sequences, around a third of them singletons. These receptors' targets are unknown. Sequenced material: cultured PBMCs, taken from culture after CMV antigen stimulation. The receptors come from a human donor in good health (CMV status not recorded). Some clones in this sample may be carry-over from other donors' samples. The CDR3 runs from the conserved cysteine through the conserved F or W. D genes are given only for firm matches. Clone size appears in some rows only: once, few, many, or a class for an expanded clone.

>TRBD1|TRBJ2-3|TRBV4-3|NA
TGCGCCAGCAGCCTGGGACAGGCGTCTGGGGATACGCAGTATTTT
CASSLGQASGDTQYF
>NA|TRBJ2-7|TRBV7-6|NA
TGTGCCAGCAGCAACGAGGGGGTACAGTTCTACGAGCAGTACTTC
CASSNEGVQFYEQYF
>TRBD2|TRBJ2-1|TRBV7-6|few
TGTGCCAGCAGCTTAGTGATTAGCGGGGGTCTCGGGGAGCAGTTCTTC
CASSLVISGGLGEQFF
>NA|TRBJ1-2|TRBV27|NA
TGTGCCAGCAGTTTACTAGGGGCAGATCAACTCTATGGCTACACCTTC
CASSLLGADQLYGYTF
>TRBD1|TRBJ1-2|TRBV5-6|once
TGTGCCAGCAGCTACGGCCCAGGGGGCTATGGCTACACCTTC
CASSYGPGGYGYTF
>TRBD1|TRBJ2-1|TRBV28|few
TGTGCCAGTTATAACAGGGGGTACAATAATGAGCAGTTCTTC
CASYNRGYNNEQFF
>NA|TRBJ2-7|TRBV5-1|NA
TGCGCCAGCAGCTTTTTTCCAACTAGCTCCTACGAGCAGTACTTC
CASSFFPTSSYEQYF
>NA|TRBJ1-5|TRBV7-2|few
TGTGCCAGCAGCCCGGGGGTTAGGGATGCCCAGCATTTT
CASSPGVRDAQHF
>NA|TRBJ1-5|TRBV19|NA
TGTGCCAGTAGTATCCGCGGGGTTAGCAATCAGCATTTT
CASSIRGVSNQHF
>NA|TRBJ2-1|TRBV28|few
TGTGCCAGCAGTTTGGGGGGGCCCAACAATGAGCAGTTCTTC
CASSLGGPNNEQFF
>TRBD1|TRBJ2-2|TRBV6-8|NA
TGTGCCAGCAGTTACCCGGACAGGGCGGCCACCGGGGAGCTGTTTTTT
CASSYPDRAATGELFF
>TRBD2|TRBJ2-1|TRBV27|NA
TGTGCCAGCAGTTGGCGGGGGGCGTCTGAGCAGTTCTTC
CASSWRGASEQFF
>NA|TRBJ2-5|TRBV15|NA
TGTGCCACCAGCAAAGGGAGGAGGGAGACCCAGTACTTC
CATSKGRRETQYF
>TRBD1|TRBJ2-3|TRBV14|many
TGTGCCAGCAGCCAACCCGGGACAGTTCCAGATACGCAGTATTTT
CASSQPGTVPDTQYF
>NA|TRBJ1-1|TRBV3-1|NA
TGTGCCAGCAGCCCTAAGGGAGGCACTGAAGCTTTCTTT
CASSPKGGTEAFF
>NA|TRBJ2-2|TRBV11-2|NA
TGTGCCAGCAGCCTTTGGACAGAGAACACCGGGGAGCTGTTTTTT
CASSLWTENTGELFF
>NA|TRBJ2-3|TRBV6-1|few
TGTGCCAGCAGAGTCCCGGGACTCCGCACAGATACGCAGTATTTT
CASRVPGLRTDTQYF
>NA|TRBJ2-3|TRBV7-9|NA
TGTGCCAGCAGCTCGATTCAGGGATCAGATACGCAGTATTTT
CASSSIQGSDTQYF
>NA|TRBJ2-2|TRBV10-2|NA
TGCGCCAGCAGATGGGACAACCAAAACACCGGGGAGCTGTTTTTT
CASRWDNQNTGELFF
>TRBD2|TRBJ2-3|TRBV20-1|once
TGCAGTGCTAGAGTTTCCGGGACTAGTACGCAGTATTTT
CSARVSGTSTQYF
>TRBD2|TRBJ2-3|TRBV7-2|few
TGTGCCAGCAGCCCTCCGGGACTAGGGCCAGATACGCAGTATTTT
CASSPPGLGPDTQYF
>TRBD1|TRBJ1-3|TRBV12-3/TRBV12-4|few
TGTGCCAGCAGAAGCTTCCGGGACAGCCTAAAGGACTCTGGAAACACCATATATTTT
CASRSFRDSLKDSGNTIYF
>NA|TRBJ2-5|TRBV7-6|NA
TGTGCCAGCAGCCCCCCCGACAGGGAGACCCAGTACTTC
CASSPPDRETQYF
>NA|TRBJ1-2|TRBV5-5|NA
TGTGCCAGCAGCCTACGCTACCCAGGGGCTTATGGCTACACCTTC
CASSLRYPGAYGYTF
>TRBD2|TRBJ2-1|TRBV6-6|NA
TGTGCCAGCAGTTACACGGGGACTAGCGGGGGCCGCTCCTACAATGAGCAGTTCTTC
CASSYTGTSGGRSYNEQFF
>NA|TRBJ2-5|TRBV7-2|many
TGTGCCAGCAGCCCTGACTTGATTCAAGAGACCCAGTACTTC
CASSPDLIQETQYF
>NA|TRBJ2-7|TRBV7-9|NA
TGTGCCAGCAGCCCACCCGGCGGGCTAGGAGGGGCCTACGAGCAGTACTTC
CASSPPGGLGGAYEQYF
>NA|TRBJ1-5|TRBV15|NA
TGTGCCACCAGCAGAGACATCAATCAGCCCCAGCATTTT
CATSRDINQPQHF
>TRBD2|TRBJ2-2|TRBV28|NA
TGTGCCAGCAGTTGGGGACTAGCGACGACCGGGGAGCTGTTTTTT
CASSWGLATTGELFF
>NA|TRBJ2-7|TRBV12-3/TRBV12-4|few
TGTGCCAGCAGTCCGCAGCGGGTCCTCTACGAGCAGTACTTC
CASSPQRVLYEQYF
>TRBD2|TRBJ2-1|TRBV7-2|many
TGTGCCAGCAGCTTAAGGACTAGATACAATGAGCAGTTCTTC
CASSLRTRYNEQFF
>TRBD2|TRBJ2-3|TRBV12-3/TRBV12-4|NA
TGTGCCAGCAGTTTGACAAAAGCGGGGGGTATCACAGATACGCAGTATTTT
CASSLTKAGGITDTQYF
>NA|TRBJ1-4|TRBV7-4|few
TGTGCCAGCAGCTTACAGATTCCTAATGAAAAACTGTTTTTT
CASSLQIPNEKLFF
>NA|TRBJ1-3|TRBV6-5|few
TGTGCCAGCAGTTACGGCCGATCGAGCTCTGGAAACACCATATATTTT
CASSYGRSSSGNTIYF
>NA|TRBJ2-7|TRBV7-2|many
TGTGCCAGCAGCTTAGGAGGGAGGGGGTACGAGCAGTACTTC
CASSLGGRGYEQYF
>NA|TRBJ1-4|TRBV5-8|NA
TGTGCCAGCAGCTTGTGGAAGGCTAATGAAAAACTGTTTTTT
CASSLWKANEKLFF
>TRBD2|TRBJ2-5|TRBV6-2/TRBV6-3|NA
TGTGCCAGCAGTTACTCGATGACTAGCGGGAGAGAGACCCAGTACTTC
CASSYSMTSGRETQYF